This T cell receptor (beta chain) is drawn from a study of shared clonotypes between healthy human individuals. Study background: A few men and a couple of women, aged 18 to 49, were donors.

CDR1 MNHEY and CDR2 SVGAGI come from the germline V gene. This CDR3 has 13 residues. The J segment lost 3 bases and the V segment lost 6 bases, leaving 5 bases of the junction unmatched. Using immunoSEQ multiplex PCR, the repertoire was profiled, and TCRdb retains in-frame clones only, with some absent. The sample holds around 610,000 clones, about 96% seen once. CD45RO-negative CD8 cells positively selected for CCR7 made up the naive population, which excluded terminally differentiated effector memory CD45RA+ cells. All the donors were Caucasian adults who lived in Nashville, Tennessee. The sequencing input was naive CD8+ T cells sorted from blood. The chain employs TRBV6-5 and TRBJ2-7; 7 nucleotides agree with TRBD1. The receptor was derived from a woman in her 30s in good health. CDR3 residues: CASRPGQNYEQYF. The DNA for the CDR3 is TGTGCCAGCAGGCCGGGACAGAACTACGAGCAGTACTTC.